This T cell receptor (beta chain) derives from a study of human T cells and chemical hapten exposure. General study findings and limits: DPC sensitization left the count of TCRs above 1 in 1000 unchanged. The count of PT1 expanded TCRs correlated positively with patch test score.

Time point defined: pre-sensitization, week 0. The treatment: therapeutic diphenylcyclopropenone sensitization with weekly scalp DPC. In TCRdb, the RACE reads were re-called with MiXCR into one record per CDR3 protein. The profile covers about 300,000 distinct CDR3 sequences, with around 5.5% appearing a single time and about 8.7% taken by the ten largest. This CDR3 is built from 15 residues. The junction had 6 bases not matched to a gene; V was cut back by 2 bases and J by 3 bases. Germline-derived CDR1 and CDR2 are SGHDT and YYEEEE. Note on this clonotype: Its antigen remains unknown.

The chain recombines TRBV5-6 with TRBJ2-7; 9 bases line up with TRBD1. Specimen: whole blood, collected in connection with sensitization to the hapten diphenylcyclopropenone (DPC). The sequence came from a young woman with alopecia areata. Some clones in this sample may be carry-over from other donors' samples. CDR3 DNA: TGTGCCAGCAGCTTCAGGACAGGGGTAGTCTACGAGCAGTACTTC. It is translated as CASSFRTGVVYEQYF.